The subject of this entry is one TCR beta chain. Germline V gene lookup returns CDR1 WSHSY and CDR2 SAAADI. The CDR3 has 12 residues. J gave up 11 bases and V 4 bases, and 4 bases lay outside the gene matches. This entry comes from a study of control samples from healthy donors and cancer patients. Assay used: immunoSEQ multiplex PCR; TCRdb lists only in-frame clones, some missing. This table holds 260,000 or so clones, over 75% found once. The sequence was collected from a woman aged 60-75 years with lung cancer. This chain uses TRBV10-2 with TRBJ1-5; the match to TRBD1 covers 8 bases. The sequencing sample was made of PBMCs. The CDR3 reads CASSGQGLAQHF. The CDR3 DNA reads TGCGCCAGCAGTGGACAGGGGCTGGCCCAGCATTTT.